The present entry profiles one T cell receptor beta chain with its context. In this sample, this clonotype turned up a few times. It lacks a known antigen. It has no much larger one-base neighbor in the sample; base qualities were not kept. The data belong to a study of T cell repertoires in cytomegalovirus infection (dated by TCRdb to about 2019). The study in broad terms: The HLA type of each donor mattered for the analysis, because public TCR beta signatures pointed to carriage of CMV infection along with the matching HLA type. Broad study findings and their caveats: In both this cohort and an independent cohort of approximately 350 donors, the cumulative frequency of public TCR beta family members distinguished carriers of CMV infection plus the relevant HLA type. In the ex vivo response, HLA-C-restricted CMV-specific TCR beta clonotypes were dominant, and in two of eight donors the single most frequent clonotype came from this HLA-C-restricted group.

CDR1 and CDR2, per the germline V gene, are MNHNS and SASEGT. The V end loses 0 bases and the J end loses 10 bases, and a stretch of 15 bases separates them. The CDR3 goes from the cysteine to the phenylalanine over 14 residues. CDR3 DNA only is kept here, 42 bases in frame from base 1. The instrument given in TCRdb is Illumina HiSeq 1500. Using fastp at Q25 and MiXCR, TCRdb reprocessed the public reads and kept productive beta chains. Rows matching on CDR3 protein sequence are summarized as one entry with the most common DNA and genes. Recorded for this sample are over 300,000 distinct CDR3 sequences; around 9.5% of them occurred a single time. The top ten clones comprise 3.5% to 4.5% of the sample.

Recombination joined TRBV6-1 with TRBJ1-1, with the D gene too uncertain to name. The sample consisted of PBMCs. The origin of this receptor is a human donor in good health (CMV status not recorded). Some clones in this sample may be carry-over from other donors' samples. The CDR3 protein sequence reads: CASSEAPRPVVAFF. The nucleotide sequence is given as TGTGCCAGCAGTGAAGCCCCCAGACCCGTGGTAGCTTTCTTT.